Listed here are 3 T cell receptor beta chains from one sample, sequenced in a study of radiotherapy plus CTLA-4 blockade in lung cancer (dated by TCRdb to 2016 to 2019). Preparation of the library involved the immunoSEQ multiplex PCR assay. Sourced from immuneACCESS, this table was stored by TCRdb with only in-frame sequences that have V and J called. A share of the clones is absent; for the studies checked, an unresolved V gene accounts for under half, and the remainder has no known explanation. In this sample the table shows roughly 100,000 clones, around 83% of which occur a single time. About 25% of the sample is held by the ten biggest clonotypes. The starting material was peripheral blood, obtained from a patient treated with radiotherapy plus ipilimumab. These receptors were taken from a human donor with non-small cell lung cancer that progressed on radiotherapy plus ipilimumab.

The V call is TRBV5-6, the J call TRBJ1-2; TRBD1 matches 8 bases. CDR1 and CDR2 (germline): SGHDT, YYEEEE. With 3 bases clipped from V and 4 bases from J, the junction kept 2 bases outside the gene matches. CDR3 size: 13 residues. CDR3: CASSSDRGYGYTF. The CDR3 DNA reads TGTGCCAGCAGCTCAGACAGGGGCTATGGCTACACCTTC.

This rearrangement joins TRBV6-1 to TRBJ2-1, with a possible D match to TRBD2 (6 bases). Germline CDR1 MNHNS, CDR2 SASEGT. There are 11 residues in the CDR3. Trimming shortened V by 1 base and J by 15 bases, and 10 bases separated the two germline ends. CDR3 bases: TGTGCCAGCAGTGAAGTTAGGGGACTGTTCTTC. Protein product: CASSEVRGLFF.

The V and J genes are TRBV19 and TRBJ1-5; 9 nucleotides line up with TRBD1. The V segment lost 4 bases and the J segment 9 bases; nucleotides outside the gene matches: 4. The germline CDR1 and CDR2 sequences are LNHDA and SQIVND (reference sequence). The CDR3 length is 13 residues. The DNA for the CDR3 is TGTGCCAGTAGTAACACAGGGGGCGCGCCCCAGCATTTT. It codes for CASSNTGGAPQHF.